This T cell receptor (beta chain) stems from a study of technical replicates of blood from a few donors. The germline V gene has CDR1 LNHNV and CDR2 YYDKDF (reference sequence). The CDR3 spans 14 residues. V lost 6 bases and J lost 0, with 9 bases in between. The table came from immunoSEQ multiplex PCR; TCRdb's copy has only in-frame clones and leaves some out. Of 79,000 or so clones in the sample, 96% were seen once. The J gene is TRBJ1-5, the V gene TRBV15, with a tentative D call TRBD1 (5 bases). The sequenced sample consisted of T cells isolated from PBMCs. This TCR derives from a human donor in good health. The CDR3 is CATSGGSSNQPQHF. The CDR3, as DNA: TGTGCCACCAGTGGGGGGAGTAGCAATCAGCCCCAGCATTTT. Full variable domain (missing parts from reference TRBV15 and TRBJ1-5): DAMVIQNPRYQVTQFGKPVTLSCSQTLNHNVMYWYQQKSSQAPKLLFHYYDKDFNNEADTPDNFQSRRPNTSFCFLDIRSPGLGDTAMYLCATSGGSSNQPQHFGDGTRLSIL.